One and the same sample provided the 29 T cell receptor beta chains below, sequenced in a study of shared clonotypes between healthy human individuals. The method was immunoSEQ multiplex PCR; TCRdb's version includes in-frame clones alone and lacks a portion of them. The top ten clones hold over 1% of a sample with over a million clones, more than 95% of them seen once. Sequencing was carried out using naive CD4+ T cells sorted from blood. This sample's subset: CD45RA+ positively selected. The receptors here all came from a man aged 25 to 45 in good health.

CDR3 region: CASSPSQALSGNTIYF. As DNA, the CDR3 is TGTGCCAGCAGCCCCAGTCAGGCCCTCTCTGGAAACACCATATATTTT. V is TRBV9 and J is TRBJ1-3; D is unclear. V lost 4 bases and J lost 0, with 14 bases in between. The CDR3 is 16 amino acids. Germline CDR1 SGDLS, CDR2 YYNGEE.

This clone was counted a single time. The genes are TRBV6-5 and TRBJ1-4; tentative D call: TRBD1 (5 bases). Trimming cost V 8 bases and J 8 bases, with 12 bases left between them. CDR1 is MNHEY, CDR2 SVGAGI, per germline. The CDR3 consists of 12 residues. CDR3 loop: CASRGVGEKLFF. The CDR3 DNA reads TGTGCCAGCCGGGGCGTGGGGGAAAAACTGTTTTTT.

About this clone itself: Within the sample, other DNA sequences also encode this same CDR3. The chain carries TRBV19 and TRBJ2-3; D is ambiguous. V was cut by 5 bases and J by 6 bases, with 6 bases left in between. Germline V gene data show CDR1 as LNHDA and CDR2 as SQIVND (reference sequence). CDR3 length: 11 residues. The CDR3 nucleotides read TGTGCCAGTAGTCTGGCGGATACGCAGTATTTT. Its translation is CASSLADTQYF.

This sequence joins TRBV2 and TRBJ2-1; D remains unclear. CDR1 is SNHLY and CDR2 is FYNNEI in the germline V gene. The CDR3 is 14 amino acids. The V end was cut by 8 bases, the J end by 8 bases, with 19 bases between. CDR3 amino acids: CASLALQRPDEQFF. The CDR3 coding sequence is TGTGCCAGCCTCGCCTTACAGCGCCCTGATGAGCAGTTCTTC.

The CDR3 reads CASSHGTGGRYEQYF. CDR3 bases: TGTGCCAGCAGCCATGGGACAGGGGGTAGGTACGAGCAGTACTTC. The chain employs TRBV6-5 and TRBJ2-7; 11 bases align to TRBD1. There are 15 residues in the CDR3. CDR1 and CDR2 (germline): MNHEY, SVGAGI. Losses at the gene ends were 6 bases for V and 4 bases for J; bases not matched to a gene: 8.

The rearrangement joins TRBV20-1 to TRBJ2-5; maybe TRBD2 (5 bases). The V gene's germline CDR1 is DFQATT and CDR2 SNEGSKA (reference sequence). CDR3 size: 10 residues. V dropped 5 bases and J dropped 5 bases, with 6 bases sitting between them. CDR3 nucleotide sequence: TGCAGTGCTTGGAGGGAGACCCAGTACTTC. Translated: CSAWRETQYF.

The sample holds a few counts of this clone. This sequence joins TRBV28 and TRBJ1-5; perhaps TRBD1 as D (5 bases). Trimming shortened V by 5 bases and J by 0 bases, and 11 bases separated the two germline ends. CDR1 MDHEN and CDR2 SYDVKM come from the germline V gene. The CDR3 extends over 15 amino acids. For the CDR3, the DNA is TGTGCCAGCAGTCCCGGGGGACCTAGCAATCAGCCCCAGCATTTT. Its protein is CASSPGGPSNQPQHF.

The chain joins TRBV6-1 to TRBJ1-2, with a tentative D call TRBD1 (5 bases). The CDR3 sequence is 13 residues long. CDR1 MNHNS and CDR2 SASEGT come from the germline V gene. V was trimmed by 4 bases and J by 5 bases, leaving 11 bases between them. CDR3 in DNA: TGTGCCAGCAGTGTGCCAGGGACGTATGGCTACACCTTC. Encoded protein: CASSVPGTYGYTF.

The CDR3, as DNA: TGTGCCAGCAGTGAAGCGCTGGTACTCCACGAGCAGTACTTC. This sequence encodes CASSEALVLHEQYF. V is TRBV2 and J is TRBJ2-7; D call uncertain. CDR1 and CDR2 (germline): SNHLY, FYNNEI. Trimming removed 0 bases at V and 5 bases at J, with 11 bases between. The CDR3 is 14 amino acids.

The J gene is TRBJ2-2, the V gene TRBV6-1; 8 bases line up with TRBD1. CDR1 is MNHNS and CDR2 is SASEGT in the germline V gene. Germline trimming cut 8 bases from V and 3 bases from J; bases unmatched to any gene: 5. This CDR3 is 14 amino acids long. The CDR3 reads CASEGQVYTGELFF. The CDR3 nucleotides are TGTGCCAGCGAGGGACAGGTATACACCGGGGAGCTGTTTTTT.

This chain uses TRBV21-1 with TRBJ2-1; the table assigns TRBD1, which was not confirmed against the DNA. TRBV21-1 is noted as a pseudogene. This CDR3 region has 15 residues. The CDR3 DNA is TGTGCCAGCAGCAAGAACGTGCAGGTCTACAATGAGCAGTTCTTC. Its translation is CASSKNVQVYNEQFF.

CDR3 region: CASSSRQGTGSNQPQHF. CDR3 in DNA: TGTGCCAGCAGTTCTCGACAGGGTACCGGTAGCAATCAGCCCCAGCATTTT. The V gene is TRBV27, the J gene TRBJ1-5, with 7 bases matching TRBD1. Per germline, CDR1 MNHEY and CDR2 SMNVEV (reference sequence). The CDR3 covers 17 residues. Trimming removed 4 bases from V and 0 bases from J; junction bases left unmatched: 9.

This clone was counted once. V gene TRBV19 combines with J gene TRBJ1-5, with D unresolved. The germline CDR1 and CDR2 sequences are LNHDA and SQIVND (reference sequence). The CDR3 runs to 13 residues. Trimming took off 7 bases at V and 1 base at J, with 8 bases between the two ends. The CDR3 DNA is TGTGCCAGTAAGGTACGCAGCAATCAGCCCCAGCATTTT. It specifies CASKVRSNQPQHF. Full variable domain (remainder filled in from reference TRBV19 and TRBJ1-5): DGGITQSPKYLFRKEGQNVTLSCEQNLNHDAMYWYRQDPGQGLRLIYYSQIVNDFQKGDIAEGYSVSREKKESFPLTVTSAQKNPTAFYLCASKVRSNQPQHFGDGTRLSIL.

The V call is TRBV5-1, the J call TRBJ1-1; D is perhaps TRBD1 (5 bases). V shed 2 bases and J shed 1 base, with 12 bases lying between them. Germline V gives CDR1 SGHRS, CDR2 YFSETQ. This CDR3 contains 15 residues. CDR3 coding DNA: TGCGCCAGCAGCTTTCAGGGCGGAACGAACACTGAAGCTTTCTTT. This codes for CASSFQGGTNTEAFF.

V gene TRBV19 combines with J gene TRBJ2-7, with D perhaps matching TRBD1 or TRBD2 (6 bases each). The CDR3 contains 16 residues. Germline loops: CDR1 LNHDA, CDR2 SQIVND (reference sequence). The V gene lost 8 bases and the J gene lost 2 bases, with 22 bases spanning the gap. Here the CDR3 DNA reads TGTGCCAGTGGGAGACCGGGGGCGGGCCAGACCTACGAGCAGTACTTC. Translating gives CASGRPGAGQTYEQYF.

Remarks on this clone: In the same sample, other DNA sequences code for this CDR3. This sequence joins TRBV5-1 and TRBJ2-1; the match to TRBD1 covers 7 bases. Per the germline V gene, CDR1 is SGHRS and CDR2 is YFSETQ. The CDR3 has 15 amino acids. Losses at the gene ends were 2 bases for V and 0 bases for J; bases not matched to a gene: 2. This CDR3 is CASSLRDSSYNEQFF. The CDR3 DNA sequence: TGCGCCAGCAGCTTACGGGACAGCTCCTACAATGAGCAGTTCTTC.

This clone was observed a single time. The gene calls are TRBV6-6 and TRBJ2-5; D is unclear. V was pared by 5 bases and J by 4 bases, with 8 bases between. The CDR3 length is 12 residues. Germline CDR1 reads MNHNY; CDR2 reads SVGAGI (reference sequence). CDR3 coding DNA: TGTGCCAGCAGTCATAATCTAGAGACCCAGTACTTC. Its translation: CASSHNLETQYF.

The chain has TRBV11-2 and TRBJ2-6; D is unclear. Germline V gives CDR1 SGHAT, CDR2 FQNNGV. The CDR3 covers 16 residues. V was pared by 5 bases and J by 0 bases, with 11 bases between. This CDR3 reads CASSPARGSGANVLTF. The CDR3 nucleotides read TGTGCCAGCAGCCCTGCTCGCGGCTCTGGGGCCAACGTCCTGACTTTC.

The chain links TRBV5-6 to TRBJ2-3; tentatively, D is TRBD2 (6 bases). This CDR3 contains 16 residues. Germline assignment: CDR1 SGHDT and CDR2 YYEEEE. The V and J ends lost 1 base and 0 bases respectively, with 12 bases between them. CDR3 region: CASSLLSGRSTDTQYF. CDR3 in DNA: TGTGCCAGCAGCTTGTTGAGCGGGCGTAGCACAGATACGCAGTATTTT.

The chain has TRBV9 and TRBJ2-5; unclear D gene. The germline V and J ends were trimmed by 0 bases and 5 bases, with 11 bases remaining between them. Germline-derived CDR1 and CDR2 are SGDLS and YYNGEE. The CDR3 length is 14 residues. CDR3 nucleotides: TGTGCCAGCAGCGTAGGGCGCCTGGGGGAGACCCAGTACTTC. It specifies CASSVGRLGETQYF.

The chain uses TRBV7-8 and TRBJ2-7; a possible D gene is TRBD2 (6 bases). CDR3 length: 14 amino acids. Deletions cut 5 bases from V and 3 bases from J, with 14 bases between. Looked up from germline, CDR1 is SGHVS and CDR2 is FQNEAQ. CDR3: CASSQRAIGYEQYF. The CDR3, as DNA: TGTGCCAGCAGCCAGCGGGCCATCGGCTACGAGCAGTACTTC.

The CDR3 coding sequence is TGTGCCAGCAGCCCTAGGGTATACAATGAGCAGTTCTTC. It codes for CASSPRVYNEQFF. This rearrangement joins TRBV7-2 to TRBJ2-1; D unclear. Germline values: CDR1 SGHTA, CDR2 FQGNSA. The CDR3 is made up of 13 amino acids. Trimming removed 5 bases from V and 4 bases from J, with 9 bases in between.

This chain uses TRBV7-9 with TRBJ2-7; TRBD2 matches at 8 bases. Germline CDR1 is SEHNR and CDR2 is FQNEAQ (reference sequence). Trimming at V came to 1 base and at J to 1 base, leaving 9 bases not matched to a gene. The CDR3 loop spans 17 amino acids. CDR3 nucleotides: TGTGCCAGCAGCTTAGGTCTTAGCGGGATCTTATCCTACGAGCAGTACTTC. Translating it yields CASSLGLSGILSYEQYF. Based on the CDR3 plus reference TRBV7-9 and TRBJ2-7, the full variable domain is DTGVSQNPRHKITKRGQNVTFRCDPISEHNRLYWYRQTLGQGPEFLTYFQNEAQLEKSRLLSDRFSAERPKGSFSTLEIQRTEQGDSAMYLCASSLGLSGILSYEQYFGPGTRLTVT.

This clone is a singleton in its sample. This chain links TRBV11-2 with TRBJ2-1; D unresolved. CDR3 length: 16 residues. Germline V CDR1 and CDR2: SGHAT, FQNNGV. Deletions cut 2 bases from V and 3 bases from J, with 14 bases between. In nucleotides, the CDR3 is TGTGCCAGCAGCTTATCAACAGCGAGGATCTACAATGAGCAGTTCTTC. Residues: CASSLSTARIYNEQFF.

Notes on this clone: The sample has other DNA sequences that encode this CDR3 too. This chain joins TRBV18 and TRBJ1-1; D is perhaps TRBD1 (6 bases). CDR3 length: 15 amino acids. The V and J ends lost 4 bases and 0 bases respectively, with 12 bases between them. Germline CDR1 is KGHSH and CDR2 is LQKENI. CDR3 bases: TGTGCCAGCTCACTTAAACAGGGTTTGAACACTGAAGCTTTCTTT. This gives the protein CASSLKQGLNTEAFF.

This sequence joins TRBV7-8 and TRBJ1-3; 8 bases align to TRBD1. The J segment lost 2 bases and the V segment lost 5 bases, leaving 2 bases of the junction unmatched. Germline CDR1 SGHVS, CDR2 FQNEAQ. CDR3 length: 14 residues. CDR3 sequence (DNA): TGTGCCAGCAGCATGACAGGGGCTGGAAACACCATATATTTT. Translation: CASSMTGAGNTIYF.

This clone was detected once. The rearrangement links TRBV9 to TRBJ1-4, with unresolved D. The CDR3 sequence is 18 residues long. V shed 3 bases and J shed 8 bases, with 26 bases lying between them. CDR1 is SGDLS, CDR2 YYNGEE, per germline. The CDR3 reads CASSALSYPGSKGEKLFF. CDR3 coding DNA: TGTGCCAGCAGCGCCCTTTCATACCCGGGCAGCAAAGGGGAAAAACTGTTTTTT.

The CDR3 DNA is TGTGCCAGCAGCCCTCGGAGCCGTTCCCAATGGAACGAGCAGTACTTC. It encodes CASSPRSRSQWNEQYF. The gene calls are TRBV11-3 and TRBJ2-7; D is uncertain. The CDR3 sequence is 16 residues long. The germline V gene has CDR1 SGHNT and CDR2 YENEEA. Deletions cut 5 bases from V and 5 bases from J, with 22 bases between.

The chain recombines TRBV29-1 with TRBJ2-5, with 13 bases fitting TRBD2. Per the germline V gene, CDR1 is SQVTM and CDR2 is ANQGSEA. The CDR3 runs 15 residues. The ends lost 6 bases at V and 3 bases at J; junction bases unmatched: 7. CDR3: CSVWGLAGSEETQYF. The CDR3 nucleotides are TGCAGCGTGTGGGGACTAGCGGGGAGTGAAGAGACCCAGTACTTC. Full variable domain (missing parts from reference TRBV29-1 and TRBJ2-5): SAVISQKPSRDICQRGTSLTIQCQVDSQVTMMFWYRQQPGQSLTLIATANQGSEATYESGFVIDKFPISRPNLTFSTLTVSNMSPEDSSIYLCSVWGLAGSEETQYFGPGTRLLVL.